The source of this T cell receptor beta chain is a study of T cells in Graves' hyperthyroidism and ophthalmopathy. This CDR3 spans 15 amino acids. Trimming at V came to 10 bases and at J to 5 bases, leaving 11 bases not matched to a gene. Germline V lookup: CDR1 MNHNS, CDR2 SASEGT. Amplified TCR beta CDR3 regions derived from RNA transcripts. Primed by the HTBI set, a first-round RT-PCR was run on the TCR CDR3. TCRdb reprocessed the multiplex PCR reads via MiXCR and lists one record per CDR3 protein. The table shows approximately 210,000 distinct CDR3 sequences, with 17% occurring only once. The V gene is TRBV6-1, the J gene TRBJ1-4; TRBD1 aligns across 9 bases. The receptor comes from a man in his fifties with Graves' hyperthyroidism. Sequences were obtained from blood. The DNA of the CDR3 is TGTGCCATCCGTACTATGGGACAGGGCAATGAAAAACTGTTTTTT. Its translation is CAIRTMGQGNEKLFF.